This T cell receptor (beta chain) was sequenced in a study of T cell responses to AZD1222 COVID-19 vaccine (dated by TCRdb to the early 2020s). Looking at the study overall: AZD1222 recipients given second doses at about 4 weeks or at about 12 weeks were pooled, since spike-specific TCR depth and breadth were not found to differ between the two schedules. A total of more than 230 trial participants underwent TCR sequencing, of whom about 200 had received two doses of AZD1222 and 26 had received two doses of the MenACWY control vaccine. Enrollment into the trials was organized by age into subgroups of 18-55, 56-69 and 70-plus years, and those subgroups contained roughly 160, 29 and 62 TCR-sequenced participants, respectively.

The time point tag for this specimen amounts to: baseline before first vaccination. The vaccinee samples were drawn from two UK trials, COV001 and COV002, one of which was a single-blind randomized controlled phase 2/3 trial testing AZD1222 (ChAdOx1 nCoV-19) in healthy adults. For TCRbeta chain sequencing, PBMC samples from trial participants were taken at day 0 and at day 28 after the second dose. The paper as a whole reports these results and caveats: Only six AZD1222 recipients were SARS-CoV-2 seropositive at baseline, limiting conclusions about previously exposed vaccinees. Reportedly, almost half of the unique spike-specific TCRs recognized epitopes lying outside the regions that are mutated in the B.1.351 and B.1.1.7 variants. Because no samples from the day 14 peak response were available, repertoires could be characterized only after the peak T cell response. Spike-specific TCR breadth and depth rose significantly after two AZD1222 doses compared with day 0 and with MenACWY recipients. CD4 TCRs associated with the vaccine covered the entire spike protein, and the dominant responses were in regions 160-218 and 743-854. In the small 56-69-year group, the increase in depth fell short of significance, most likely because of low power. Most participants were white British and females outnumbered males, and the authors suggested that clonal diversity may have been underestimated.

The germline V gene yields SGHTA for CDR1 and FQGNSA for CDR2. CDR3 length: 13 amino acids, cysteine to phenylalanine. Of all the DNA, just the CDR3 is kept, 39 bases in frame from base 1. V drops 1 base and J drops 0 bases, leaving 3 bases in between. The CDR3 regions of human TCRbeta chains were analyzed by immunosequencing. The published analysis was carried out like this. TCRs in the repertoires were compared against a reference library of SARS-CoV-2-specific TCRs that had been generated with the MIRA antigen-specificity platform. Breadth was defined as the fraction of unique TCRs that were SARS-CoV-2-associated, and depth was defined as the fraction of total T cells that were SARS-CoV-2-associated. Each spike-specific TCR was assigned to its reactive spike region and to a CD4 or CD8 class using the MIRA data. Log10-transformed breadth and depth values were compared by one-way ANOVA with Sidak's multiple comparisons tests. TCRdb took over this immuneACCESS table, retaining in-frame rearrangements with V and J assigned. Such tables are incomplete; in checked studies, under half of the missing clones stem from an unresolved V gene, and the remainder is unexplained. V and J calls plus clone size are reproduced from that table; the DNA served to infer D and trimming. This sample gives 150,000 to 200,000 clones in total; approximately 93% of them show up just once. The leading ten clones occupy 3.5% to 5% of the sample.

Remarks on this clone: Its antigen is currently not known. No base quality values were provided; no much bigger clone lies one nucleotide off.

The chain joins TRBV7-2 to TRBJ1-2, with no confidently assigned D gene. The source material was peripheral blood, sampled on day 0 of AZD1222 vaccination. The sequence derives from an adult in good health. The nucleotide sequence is TGTGCCAGCAGCTTAGGCCCTAACTATGGCTACACCTTC. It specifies CASSLGPNYGYTF.